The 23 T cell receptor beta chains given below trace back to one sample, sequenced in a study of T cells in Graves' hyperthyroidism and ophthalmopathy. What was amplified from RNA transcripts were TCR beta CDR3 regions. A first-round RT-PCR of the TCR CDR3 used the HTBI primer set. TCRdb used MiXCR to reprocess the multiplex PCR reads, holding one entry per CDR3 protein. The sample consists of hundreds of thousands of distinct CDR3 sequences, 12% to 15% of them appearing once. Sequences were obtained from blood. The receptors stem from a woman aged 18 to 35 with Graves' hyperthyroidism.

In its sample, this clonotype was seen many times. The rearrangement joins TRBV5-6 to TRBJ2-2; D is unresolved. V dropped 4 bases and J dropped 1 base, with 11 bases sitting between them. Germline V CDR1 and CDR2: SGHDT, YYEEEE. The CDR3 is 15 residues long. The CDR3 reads CASSPRLLNTGELFF. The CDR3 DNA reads TGTGCCAGCAGCCCCAGACTGTTGAACACCGGGGAGCTGTTTTTT. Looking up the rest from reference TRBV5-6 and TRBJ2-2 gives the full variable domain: DAGVTQSPTHLIKTRGQQVTLRCSPKSGHDTVSWYQQALGQGPQFIFQYYEEEERQRGNFPDRFSGHQFPNYSSELNVNALLLGDSALYLCASSPRLLNTGELFFGEGSRLTVL.

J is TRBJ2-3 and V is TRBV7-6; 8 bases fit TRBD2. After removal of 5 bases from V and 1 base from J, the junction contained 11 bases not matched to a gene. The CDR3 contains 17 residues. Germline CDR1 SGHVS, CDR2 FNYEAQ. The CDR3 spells CASSLTAAGEGTDTQYF. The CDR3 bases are TGTGCCAGCAGCCTTACTGCAGCGGGAGAGGGCACAGATACGCAGTATTTT.

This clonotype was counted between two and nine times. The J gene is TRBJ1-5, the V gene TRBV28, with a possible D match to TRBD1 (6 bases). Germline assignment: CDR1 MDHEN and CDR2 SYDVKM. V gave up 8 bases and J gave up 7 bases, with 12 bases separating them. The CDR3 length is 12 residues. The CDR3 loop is CASRDIAQPQHF. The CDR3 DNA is TGTGCCAGCCGGGACATAGCCCAGCCCCAGCATTTT. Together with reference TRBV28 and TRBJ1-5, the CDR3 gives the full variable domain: DVKVTQSSRYLVKRTGEKVFLECVQDMDHENMFWYRQDPGLGLRLIYFSYDVKMKEKGDIPEGYSVSREKKERFSLILESASTNQTSMYLCASRDIAQPQHFGDGTRLSIL.

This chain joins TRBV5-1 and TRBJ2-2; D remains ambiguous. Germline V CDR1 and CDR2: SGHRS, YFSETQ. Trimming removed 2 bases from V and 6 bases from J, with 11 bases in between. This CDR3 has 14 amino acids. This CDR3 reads CASSFASVPGELFF. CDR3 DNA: TGCGCCAGCAGCTTCGCCTCCGTCCCCGGGGAGCTGTTTTTT.

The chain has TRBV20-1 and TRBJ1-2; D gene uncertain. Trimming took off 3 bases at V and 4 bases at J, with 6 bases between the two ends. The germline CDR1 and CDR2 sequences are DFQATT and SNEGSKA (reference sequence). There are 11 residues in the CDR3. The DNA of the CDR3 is TGCAGTGCTAGCATGGGCTATGGCTACACCTTC. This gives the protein CSASMGYGYTF.

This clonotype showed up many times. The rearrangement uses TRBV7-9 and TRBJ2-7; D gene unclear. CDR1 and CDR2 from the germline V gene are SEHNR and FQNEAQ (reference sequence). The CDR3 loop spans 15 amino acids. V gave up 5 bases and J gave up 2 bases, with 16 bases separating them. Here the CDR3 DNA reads TGTGCCAGCAGCCCCCCCACAGAACCGACCTACGAGCAGTACTTC. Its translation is CASSPPTEPTYEQYF.

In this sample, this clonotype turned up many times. The chain's CDR3 is CASSVGETSGRANEQFF. The CDR3 DNA is TGTGCCAGCAGCGTAGGGGAGACCAGCGGGAGGGCCAATGAGCAGTTCTTC. The chain carries TRBV9 and TRBJ2-1; 10 positions match TRBD2. Trimming cost V 0 bases and J 6 bases; bases outside gene matches: 9. The CDR3 is made up of 17 amino acids. Germline loops: CDR1 SGDLS, CDR2 YYNGEE.

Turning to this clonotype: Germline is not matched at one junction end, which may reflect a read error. CDR3 DNA sequence: TGTGCCAGCAGTTACAGTCTAGCTCTCTCCGACGAGCAGTACTTC. Its translation is CASSYSLALSDEQYF. This chain links TRBV6-2 or TRBV6-3 with TRBJ2-7; the D gene is possibly TRBD2 (5 bases). In germline, CDR1 is MNHEY, CDR2 SVGEGT. The length of the CDR3 is 15 residues.

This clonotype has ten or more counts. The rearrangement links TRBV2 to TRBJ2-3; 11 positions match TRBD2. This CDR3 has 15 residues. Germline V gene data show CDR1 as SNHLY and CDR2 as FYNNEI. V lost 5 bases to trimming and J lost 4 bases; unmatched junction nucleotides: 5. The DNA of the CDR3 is TGTGCCAGCAGTCTAGCGGGAGGCGCCCCAGATACGCAGTATTTT. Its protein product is CASSLAGGAPDTQYF.

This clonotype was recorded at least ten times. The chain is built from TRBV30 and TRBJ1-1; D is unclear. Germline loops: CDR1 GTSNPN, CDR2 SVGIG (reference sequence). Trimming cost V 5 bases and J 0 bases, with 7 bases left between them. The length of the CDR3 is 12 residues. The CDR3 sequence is CAWVQLNTEAFF. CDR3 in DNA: TGTGCCTGGGTACAGTTGAACACTGAAGCTTTCTTT.

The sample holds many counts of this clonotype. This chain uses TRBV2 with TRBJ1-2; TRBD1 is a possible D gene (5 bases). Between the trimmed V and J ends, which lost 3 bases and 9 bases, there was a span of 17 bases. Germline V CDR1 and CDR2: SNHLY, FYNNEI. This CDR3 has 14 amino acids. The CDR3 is CASSEGVAIESYTF. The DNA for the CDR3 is TGTGCCAGCAGTGAGGGGGTCGCGATTGAGAGCTACACCTTC.

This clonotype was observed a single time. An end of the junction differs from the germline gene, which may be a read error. The CDR3 sequence is CASSYGRLAKNIQYF. The CDR3 DNA is TGTGCCAGCAGCTACGGACGGTTAGCCAAAAACATTCAATACTTC. The V call is TRBV11-2, the J call TRBJ2-4; D is unresolved. This CDR3 is built from 15 residues. Germline V gene sequence: CDR1 SGHAT, CDR2 FQNNGV.

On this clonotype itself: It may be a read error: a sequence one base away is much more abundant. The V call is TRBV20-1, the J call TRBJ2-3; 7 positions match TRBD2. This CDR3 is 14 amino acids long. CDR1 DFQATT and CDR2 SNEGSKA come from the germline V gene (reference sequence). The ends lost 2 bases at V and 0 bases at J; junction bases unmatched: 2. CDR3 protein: CSARQAGSTDTQYF. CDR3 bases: TGCAGTGCTAGACAAGCGGGAAGCACAGATACGCAGTATTTT.

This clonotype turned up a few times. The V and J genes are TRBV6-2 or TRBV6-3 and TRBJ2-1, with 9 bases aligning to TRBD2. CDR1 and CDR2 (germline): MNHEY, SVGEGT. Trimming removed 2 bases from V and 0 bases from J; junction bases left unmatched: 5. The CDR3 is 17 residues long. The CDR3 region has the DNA TGTGCCAGCAGTTACCGCGGGAGGGGCTACTCCTACAATGAGCAGTTCTTC. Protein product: CASSYRGRGYSYNEQFF.

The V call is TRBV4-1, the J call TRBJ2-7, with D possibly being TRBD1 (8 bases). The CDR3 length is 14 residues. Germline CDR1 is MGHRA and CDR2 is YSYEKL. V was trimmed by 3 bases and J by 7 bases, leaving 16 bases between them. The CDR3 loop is CASSHPQGGAEQYF. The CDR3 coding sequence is TGCGCCAGCAGCCACCCACAGGGGGGGGCGGAGCAGTACTTC.

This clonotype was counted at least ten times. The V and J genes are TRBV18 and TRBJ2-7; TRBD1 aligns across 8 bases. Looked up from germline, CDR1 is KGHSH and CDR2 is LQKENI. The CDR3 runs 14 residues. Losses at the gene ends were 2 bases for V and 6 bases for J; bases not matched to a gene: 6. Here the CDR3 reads CASSPRGQGGEQYF. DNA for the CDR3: TGTGCCAGCTCACCAAGAGGACAGGGCGGCGAGCAGTACTTC.

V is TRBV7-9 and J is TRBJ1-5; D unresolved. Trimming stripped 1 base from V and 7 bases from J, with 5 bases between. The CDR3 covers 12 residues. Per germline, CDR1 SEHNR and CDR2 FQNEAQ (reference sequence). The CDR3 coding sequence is TGTGCCAGCAGCTTAGATCACCAGCCCCAGCATTTT. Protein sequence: CASSLDHQPQHF.

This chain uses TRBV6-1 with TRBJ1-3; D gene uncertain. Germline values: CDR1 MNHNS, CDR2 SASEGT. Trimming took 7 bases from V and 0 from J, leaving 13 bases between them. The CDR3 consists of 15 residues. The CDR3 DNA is TGTGCCAGCAATCCCTCTAAAGGCTCTGGAAACACCATATATTTT. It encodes CASNPSKGSGNTIYF.

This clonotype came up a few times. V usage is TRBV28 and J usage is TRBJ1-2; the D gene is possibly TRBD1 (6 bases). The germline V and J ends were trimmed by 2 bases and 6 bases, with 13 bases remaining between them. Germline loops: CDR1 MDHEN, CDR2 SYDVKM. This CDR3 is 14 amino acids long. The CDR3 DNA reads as TGTGCCAGCAGTTTAGGGGGCGCATACAATGGCTACACCTTC. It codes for CASSLGGAYNGYTF.

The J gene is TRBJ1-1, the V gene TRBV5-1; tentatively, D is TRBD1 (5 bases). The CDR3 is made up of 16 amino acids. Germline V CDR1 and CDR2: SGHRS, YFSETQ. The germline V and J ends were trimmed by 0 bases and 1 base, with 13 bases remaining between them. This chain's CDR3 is CASSLGGIGRNTEAFF. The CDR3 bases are TGCGCCAGCAGCTTGGGGGGGATCGGGAGGAACACTGAAGCTTTCTTT.

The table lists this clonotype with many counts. CDR3 sequence: CASSLTTLGEQFF. CDR3 bases: TGTGCCAGCAGCTTGACTACCCTCGGAGAGCAGTTCTTC. The chain combines TRBV2 with TRBJ2-1; D is possibly TRBD2 (5 bases). The V end lost 6 bases, the J end lost 10 bases, and 16 bases lay between the germline ends. Per the germline V gene, CDR1 is SNHLY and CDR2 is FYNNEI. There are 13 residues in the CDR3.

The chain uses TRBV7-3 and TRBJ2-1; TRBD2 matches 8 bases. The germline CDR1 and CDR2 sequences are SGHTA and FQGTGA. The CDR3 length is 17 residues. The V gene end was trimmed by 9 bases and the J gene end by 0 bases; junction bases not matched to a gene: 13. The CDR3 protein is CASRSGASGSSYNEQFF. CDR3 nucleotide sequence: TGTGCCAGTAGAAGCGGGGCAAGCGGGAGCTCCTACAATGAGCAGTTCTTC.

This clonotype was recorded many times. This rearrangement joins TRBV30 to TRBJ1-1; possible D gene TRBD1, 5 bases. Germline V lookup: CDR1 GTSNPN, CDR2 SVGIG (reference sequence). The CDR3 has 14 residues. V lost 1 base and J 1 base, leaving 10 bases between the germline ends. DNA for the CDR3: TGTGCCTGGAGTGCAGGGTCACCGAACACTGAAGCTTTCTTT. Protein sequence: CAWSAGSPNTEAFF.